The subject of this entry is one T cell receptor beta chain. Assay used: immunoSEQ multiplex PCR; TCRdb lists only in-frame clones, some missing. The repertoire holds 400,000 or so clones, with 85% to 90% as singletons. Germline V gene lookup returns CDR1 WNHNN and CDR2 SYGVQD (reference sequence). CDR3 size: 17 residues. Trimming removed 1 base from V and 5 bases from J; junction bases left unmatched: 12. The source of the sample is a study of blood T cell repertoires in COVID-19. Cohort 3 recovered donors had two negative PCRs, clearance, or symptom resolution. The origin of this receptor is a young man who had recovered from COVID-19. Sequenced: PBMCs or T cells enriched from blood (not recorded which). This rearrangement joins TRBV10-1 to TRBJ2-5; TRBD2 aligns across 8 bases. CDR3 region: CASSELLGLAGKETQYF. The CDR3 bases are TGCGCCAGCAGTGAGTTACTTGGGTTAGCGGGAAAGGAGACCCAGTACTTC.